This TCR beta chain is from a study of T cell repertoires in urothelial bladder cancer (dated by TCRdb to between 2017 and 2020). Some background on the complete study: Of the roughly 12 resected lesions, three were clinical stage cT0, three were cTa, three were cT1, and three were cT2 or greater. In the study, clonality of the TCR repertoire in bladder tumors was compared against clonality in benign bladder inflammation. Eleven to twelve patients with bladder lesions who were undergoing transurethral resection were prospectively identified. Some 12 resected bladder lesions, made up of urothelial carcinoma (UC+) and benign (UC-) specimens, were studied.

Bladder lesion specimens were collected at transurethral resection and stored at -80C. DNA was isolated from bladder specimens obtained during transurethral resection. This clone is medium-sized (0.01 to 0.1%) in terms of sample share. Its antigen is currently not known. Base-call qualities are not available, and no considerably larger clone is one nucleotide away. V is reduced by 1 base and J by 1 base, leaving a spacing of 8 bases between them. Via the germline V gene (reference sequence), CDR1 is LNHNV and CDR2 YYDKDF. Reading from cysteine to phenylalanine, the CDR3 counts 14 amino acids. The CDR3 DNA has 42 bases and is translated from base 1. Results the study describes overall, beyond this receptor: Carcinoma specimens had a median tumor infiltrating lymphocyte percentage of 2%, while benign specimens had a median of around 13%. In carcinoma specimens, up to roughly 15% of infiltrating lymphocytes were accounted for by a single T-cell clone, compared with 2% to 2.5% in benign specimens. Urothelial carcinoma specimens contained fewer T cells than benign specimens, with a median of approximately 5,000 versus 26,000.

The immunoSEQ assay was used to sequence the CDR3 region of the TCR beta chain. Processing in the source paper ran as follows. For each specimen, the T-cell fraction, clonal dominance, and maximum TCR clone frequency were calculated. What TCRdb holds here is the immuneACCESS table cut down to in-frame rearrangements. Part of the clones is not present; checked against another copy, under half of the missing clones reflect an unresolved V gene, and the others are unexplained. V and J calls and clone size follow that table, whereas D and trimming were derived from the DNA. This sample has 6,800 or so clones in its table, and 71% of those were observed once. Approximately 12% of the sample lies in the top ten.

Sequencing was done on a sample of tumor-infiltrating cells from bladder cancer. This clonotype originated in a human donor with urothelial carcinoma. The receptor chain draws on TRBV15 and TRBJ2-7; the D gene is possibly TRBD2, with 5 bases matching. The DNA reads TGTGCCACCAGCAGAGGAGGACTTTCCTACGAGCAGTACTTC. The translation is CATSRGGLSYEQYF.